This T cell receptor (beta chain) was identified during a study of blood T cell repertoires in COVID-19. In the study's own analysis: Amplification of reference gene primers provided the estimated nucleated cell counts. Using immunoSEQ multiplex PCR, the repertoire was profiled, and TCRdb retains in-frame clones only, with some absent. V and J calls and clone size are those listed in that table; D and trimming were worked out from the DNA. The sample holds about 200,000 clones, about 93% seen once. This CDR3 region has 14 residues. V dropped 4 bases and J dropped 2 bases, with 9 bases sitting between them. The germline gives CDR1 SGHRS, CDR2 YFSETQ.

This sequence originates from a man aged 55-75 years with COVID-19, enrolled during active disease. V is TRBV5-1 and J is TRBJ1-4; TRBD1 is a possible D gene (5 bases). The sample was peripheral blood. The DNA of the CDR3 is TGCGCCAGCAGCCTAGGGGATACTAATGAAAAACTGTTTTTT. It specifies CASSLGDTNEKLFF.